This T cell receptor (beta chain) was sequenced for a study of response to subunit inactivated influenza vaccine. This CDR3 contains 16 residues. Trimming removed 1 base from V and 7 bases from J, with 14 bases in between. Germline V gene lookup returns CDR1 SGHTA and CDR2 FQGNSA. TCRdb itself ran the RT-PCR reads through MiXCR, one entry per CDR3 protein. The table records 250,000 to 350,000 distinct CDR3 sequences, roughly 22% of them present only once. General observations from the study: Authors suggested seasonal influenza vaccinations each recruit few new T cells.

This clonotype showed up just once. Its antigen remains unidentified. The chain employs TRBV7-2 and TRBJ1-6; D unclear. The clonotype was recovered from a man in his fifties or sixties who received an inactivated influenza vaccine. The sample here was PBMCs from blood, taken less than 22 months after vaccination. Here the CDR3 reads CASSLGERLLNSPLHF. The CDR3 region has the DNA TGTGCCAGCAGCTTAGGGGAACGGCTCCTCAATTCACCCCTCCACTTT. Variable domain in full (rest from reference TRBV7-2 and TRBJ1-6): GAGVSQSPSNKVTEKGKDVELRCDPISGHTALYWYRQSLGQGLEFLIYFQGNSAPDKSGLPSDRFSAERTGGSVSTLTIQRTQQEDSAVYLCASSLGERLLNSPLHFGNGTRLTVT.